A selection of T cell receptor beta chains follows, all from one sample in a study of cytomegalovirus exposure and HLA in healthy donors. Sequencing used immunoSEQ multiplex PCR; TCRdb keeps in-frame clones, though not all of them. Counted here are 130,000 to 150,000 clones, around 84% occurring once; the ten biggest clones make up roughly 3.1%. The sequenced material came from PBMCs. The receptors were sampled from a man in his forties or fifties in good health and CMV-seropositive. Both conserved end residues are part of each CDR3. The order of the fields is D gene, J gene, clone size, V gene, CDR3 DNA, CDR3 protein. D genes are given only for firm matches. Clone size appears in some rows only: once, few, many, or a class for an expanded clone.

D: TRBD2; J: TRBJ2-1; size: NA; V: TRBV5-1; DNA: TGCGCCAGCAGTCCGCTTAGCGGGGACACCTACAATGAGCAGTTCTTC; CDR3: CASSPLSGDTYNEQFF
D: TRBD1; J: TRBJ1-4; size: NA; V: TRBV6-5; DNA: TGTGCCAGCAGTCCGGGGACAGTAAATGAAAAACTGTTTTTT; CDR3: CASSPGTVNEKLFF
D: TRBD2; J: TRBJ2-7; size: once; V: TRBV10-2; DNA: TGCGCCAGCGCGACTAGCGCCCTGGGGGAGCAGTACTTC; CDR3: CASATSALGEQYF
D: NA; J: TRBJ1-5; size: NA; V: TRBV19; DNA: TGTGCCAGTAGTATTCTGGGACTCCCATCGCCCCAGCATTTT; CDR3: CASSILGLPSPQHF
D: NA; J: TRBJ2-5; size: once; V: TRBV11-3; DNA: TGTGCCAGCAGCTTAGACAGGGTCGAGACCCAGTACTTC; CDR3: CASSLDRVETQYF
D: NA; J: TRBJ2-1; size: NA; V: TRBV9; DNA: TGTGCCAGCAGCCTGAGGACTGCAAACAATGAGCAGTTCTTC; CDR3: CASSLRTANNEQFF
D: NA; J: TRBJ1-5; size: NA; V: TRBV5-8; DNA: TGTGCCAGCAGCTGGGGGACTAGTTATAGCAATCAGCCCCAGCATTTT; CDR3: CASSWGTSYSNQPQHF
D: TRBD1; J: TRBJ1-5; size: NA; V: TRBV5-5; DNA: TGTGCCAGCAGCTCCGACAGGGCTGCCAATCAGCCCCAGCATTTT; CDR3: CASSSDRAANQPQHF
D: NA; J: TRBJ2-6; size: few; V: TRBV9; DNA: TGTGCCAGCAGCCCCCGAGAGGTTTCTGGGGCCAACGTCCTGACTTTC; CDR3: CASSPREVSGANVLTF
D: NA; J: TRBJ1-5; size: once; V: TRBV13; DNA: TGTGCCAGCAGCTTCCGGGGGGCCAATCAGCCCCAGCATTTT; CDR3: CASSFRGANQPQHF
D: TRBD1; J: TRBJ1-2; size: NA; V: TRBV28; DNA: TGTGCCAGCAGCGCCGACAGGGCCGATGGCTACACCTTC; CDR3: CASSADRADGYTF
D: NA; J: TRBJ1-1; size: NA; V: TRBV19; DNA: TGTGCCACCCAGGACCCTCTCCTAGCCGCTTTCTTT; CDR3: CATQDPLLAAFF
D: TRBD1; J: TRBJ1-2; size: NA; V: TRBV9; DNA: TGTGCCAGCAGCGGACAGGGTACCAACTATGGCTACACCTTC; CDR3: CASSGQGTNYGYTF
D: NA; J: TRBJ2-3; size: NA; V: TRBV11-2; DNA: TGTGCCAGCAGCTTAGGGGTCCAGGGTACAGATACGCAGTATTTT; CDR3: CASSLGVQGTDTQYF
D: TRBD1; J: TRBJ1-2; size: once; V: TRBV9; DNA: TGTGCCAGCAGCAAACTACAGGGGGCTTTTGGCTACACCTTC; CDR3: CASSKLQGAFGYTF
D: NA; J: TRBJ1-5; size: NA; V: TRBV6-5; DNA: TGTGCCAGCAGTTACAGCGTGTATAGCAATCAGCCCCAGCATTTT; CDR3: CASSYSVYSNQPQHF
D: TRBD2; J: TRBJ2-1; size: once; V: TRBV10-3; DNA: TGTGCCATCGTTGCGGGGGGAACCTACAATGAGCAGTTCTTC; CDR3: CAIVAGGTYNEQFF
D: NA; J: TRBJ2-6; size: NA; V: TRBV19; DNA: TGTGCCACCCAAGACAGCTTCTCTGGGGCCAACGTCCTGACTTTC; CDR3: CATQDSFSGANVLTF
D: TRBD2; J: TRBJ2-1; size: few; V: TRBV18; DNA: TGTGCCAGCTCAACTAGCGTAGGCACTTACAATGAGCAGTTCTTC; CDR3: CASSTSVGTYNEQFF
D: TRBD1; J: TRBJ2-3; size: NA; V: TRBV29-1; DNA: TGCAGCCTCGGGACAGGCTTCATAGATACGCAGTATTTT; CDR3: CSLGTGFIDTQYF
D: TRBD2; J: TRBJ2-1; size: NA; V: TRBV27; DNA: TGTGCCAGCAGTTTCACGACTAGCTCCAGGCTCTACAATGAGCAGTTCTTC; CDR3: CASSFTTSSRLYNEQFF
D: NA; J: TRBJ2-1; size: NA; V: TRBV19; DNA: TGTGCCAGTACCAAAAACAATGAGCAGTTCTTC; CDR3: CASTKNNEQFF
D: NA; J: TRBJ2-5; size: NA; V: TRBV4-1; DNA: TGCGCCAGCAGAAACCAGGGTGGGGAGACCCAGTACTTC; CDR3: CASRNQGGETQYF
D: TRBD1; J: TRBJ2-5; size: NA; V: TRBV7-9; DNA: TGTGCCAGCAGCCAGGGGGGACAGGGCCAAGAGACCCAGTACTTC; CDR3: CASSQGGQGQETQYF
D: TRBD2; J: TRBJ2-7; size: NA; V: TRBV11-1; DNA: TGTGCCAGCAGCCACAAGACTAGCGGGTATTCCTACGAGCAGTACTTC; CDR3: CASSHKTSGYSYEQYF
D: NA; J: TRBJ1-4; size: NA; V: TRBV6-6; DNA: TGTGCCAGCTCCCCGGCGAGGTACCAGACTAATGAAAAACTGTTTTTT; CDR3: CASSPARYQTNEKLFF
D: NA; J: TRBJ1-3; size: NA; V: TRBV5-1; DNA: TGCGCCAGCAGCTTGGACAGGCCTGGAAACACCATATATTTT; CDR3: CASSLDRPGNTIYF
D: NA; J: TRBJ2-1; size: NA; V: TRBV7-6; DNA: TGTGCCAGCAGTTTAGTTCTAGCACGCGATGAGCAGTTCTTC; CDR3: CASSLVLARDEQFF
D: TRBD2; J: TRBJ2-3; size: few; V: TRBV5-8; DNA: TGTGCCAGCAGCCAAGATTCACTAGCGGAAAGCACAGATACGCAGTATTTT; CDR3: CASSQDSLAESTDTQYF
D: TRBD2; J: TRBJ2-5; size: NA; V: TRBV6-1; DNA: TGTGCCAGCAGTGCCGACGGCGAAGGATTAGCGGGCCAAGAGACCCAGTACTTC; CDR3: CASSADGEGLAGQETQYF
D: TRBD2; J: TRBJ2-5; size: NA; V: TRBV10-3; DNA: TGTGCCATCAGCTTCGCGGGGGGCGGGGAGACCCAGTACTTC; CDR3: CAISFAGGGETQYF
D: NA; J: TRBJ1-5; size: NA; V: TRBV30; DNA: TGTGCCTGGAGTGTACTCGACAATCAGCCCCAGCATTTT; CDR3: CAWSVLDNQPQHF